A single sample is the source of the 32 T cell receptor beta chains below, sequenced in a study of immune evolution from preneoplasia to lung adenocarcinoma. Some clones are missing from TCRdb's copy, which holds only in-frame ones; the method was immunoSEQ multiplex PCR. The table includes around 41,000 clones, around 85% detected once. Specimen: FFPE invasive lung adenocarcinoma tissue. The receptors were gathered from a person between 60 and 70 years old with lung adenocarcinoma.

The rearrangement joins TRBV2 to TRBJ1-5, with a possible D match to TRBD1 (5 bases). The CDR3 sequence is 13 residues long. Trimming removed 7 bases at V and 1 base at J, with 8 bases between. Germline CDR1 is SNHLY and CDR2 is FYNNEI. The CDR3, as DNA: TGTGCCAGCACCCGGGACAGCAATCAGCCCCAGCATTTT. Translated: CASTRDSNQPQHF.

This clone was counted once. V usage is TRBV4-2 and J usage is TRBJ1-4, with unresolved D. The germline V gene has CDR1 LGHNA and CDR2 YNFKEQ. The CDR3 has 13 residues. V lost 2 bases and J 10 bases, leaving 11 bases between the germline ends. The CDR3 bases are TGTGCCAGCAGCCAACAGGAGGAGGGAAAACTGTTTTTT. Its translation: CASSQQEEGKLFF.

The chain is built from TRBV7-6 and TRBJ2-3, with TRBD2 matching over 9 bases. The junction had 6 bases not matched to a gene; V was cut back by 5 bases and J by 12 bases. Germline loops: CDR1 SGHVS, CDR2 FNYEAQ. This CDR3 has 12 amino acids. CDR3 sequence reads: CASSPGLAIQYF. The CDR3 DNA is TGTGCCAGCAGCCCGGGACTAGCAATCCAGTATTTT.

The chain recombines TRBV28 with TRBJ1-5; the D is unclear. Per the germline V gene, CDR1 is MDHEN and CDR2 is SYDVKM. This CDR3 is 11 amino acids long. Trimming pared 10 bases from V and 3 bases from J, leaving 7 bases between. The CDR3 nucleotides are TGTGCCACTTCACCCAATCAGCCCCAGCATTTT. Protein: CATSPNQPQHF. The variable domain in full, completed from reference TRBV28 and TRBJ1-5, reads DVKVTQSSRYLVKRTGEKVFLECVQDMDHENMFWYRQDPGLGLRLIYFSYDVKMKEKGDIPEGYSVSREKKERFSLILESASTNQTSMYLCATSPNQPQHFGDGTRLSIL.

This clone appeared a single time. V is TRBV28 and J is TRBJ2-1; a possible D gene is TRBD2 (5 bases). Trimming pared 7 bases from V and 5 bases from J, leaving 15 bases between. The CDR3 runs to 14 residues. In germline, CDR1 is MDHEN, CDR2 SYDVKM. The CDR3 sequence: CASKKLVLDNEQFF. CDR3 sequence (DNA): TGTGCCAGCAAAAAACTAGTTCTTGACAATGAGCAGTTCTTC.

This chain connects TRBV6-1 to TRBJ1-5; TRBD1 matches at 8 bases. The CDR3 covers 15 residues. V trimming: 6 bases; J trimming: 0 bases; junction bases outside the gene matches: 4. Germline values: CDR1 MNHNS, CDR2 SASEGT. The CDR3 coding sequence is TGTGCCAGCAGCGCCACAGGGGGTAGCAATCAGCCCCAGCATTTT. Amino acid sequence: CASSATGGSNQPQHF.

The rearrangement links TRBV7-8 to TRBJ2-3, with 12 bases fitting TRBD2. The CDR3 extends over 16 amino acids. From germline, CDR1 is SGHVS and CDR2 FQNEAQ. Trimming cost V 3 bases and J 2 bases; bases outside gene matches: 3. The CDR3 bases are TGTGCCAGCAGCTTCGGACTAGCGGGGATCACAGATACGCAGTATTTT. Translating gives CASSFGLAGITDTQYF.

In the case of this clone: A junction end diverges from the germline sequence, so it may reflect a read error. CDR3 sequence reads: CASSLVVGNAEAFF. CDR3 in DNA: TGCGCCAGCAGCTTGGTAGTAGGGAACGCTGAAGCTTTCTTT. This chain links TRBV5-1 with TRBJ1-1; no reliable D call. Germline CDR1 is SGHRS and CDR2 is YFSETQ. CDR3 length equals 14 residues.

CDR3 in DNA: TGTGCCATCAGCAGCGGGACTAGCGCCCAAAATGAGCAGTTCTTC. This gives the protein CAISSGTSAQNEQFF. This rearrangement joins TRBV10-3 to TRBJ2-1; 10 positions agree with TRBD2. Germline assignment: CDR1 ENHRY and CDR2 SYGVKD. V shed 6 bases, J shed 7 bases, and the junction held 9 bases outside the gene matches. The CDR3 extends over 15 amino acids.

V is TRBV5-4 and J is TRBJ2-7; D assignment may be TRBD1 or TRBD2 (5 bases each). The CDR3 has 15 residues. Trimming left V 4 bases short and J 2 bases short, with 16 bases between. Germline lookup yields CDR1 SGHNT and CDR2 YYREEE (reference sequence). The DNA of the CDR3 is TGTGCCAGCAGCCCCGGGACGGAGGACGCCTACGAGCAGTACTTC. It yields the protein CASSPGTEDAYEQYF.

V and J are TRBV6-6 and TRBJ1-3, with no clear D. The V and J ends lost 8 bases and 0 bases respectively, with 14 bases between them. Germline CDR1 reads MNHNY; CDR2 reads SVGAGI (reference sequence). The CDR3 is made up of 15 amino acids. CDR3 DNA sequence: TGTGCCAGCGCCGGGCCGACCTTCTCTGGAAACACCATATATTTT. Translation gives CASAGPTFSGNTIYF.

The chain carries TRBV5-1 and TRBJ2-3; 8 nucleotides agree with TRBD1. From germline, CDR1 is SGHRS and CDR2 YFSETQ. The CDR3 spans 13 residues. Losses at the gene ends were 4 bases for V and 8 bases for J; bases not matched to a gene: 6. The CDR3 region is CASSDGQGGTQYF. DNA of the CDR3: TGCGCCAGCAGCGACGGACAGGGTGGTACGCAGTATTTT.

The chain uses TRBV6-5 and TRBJ1-2; D call uncertain. The CDR3 loop spans 13 amino acids. V was cut by 0 bases and J by 6 bases, with 8 bases left in between. Germline lookup yields CDR1 MNHEY and CDR2 SVGAGI. As DNA, the CDR3 is TGTGCCAGCAGTTACTCCCCCGGGGATGGCTACACCTTC. Encoded protein: CASSYSPGDGYTF.

This rearrangement joins TRBV19 to TRBJ2-7; D is unclear. CDR1 and CDR2 from the germline V gene are LNHDA and SQIVND (reference sequence). The CDR3 consists of 15 residues. The V and J ends lost 4 bases and 3 bases respectively, with 16 bases between them. CDR3 protein: CASSRSTSGFYEQYF. The CDR3, as DNA: TGTGCCAGTAGTAGAAGTACCTCCGGATTCTACGAGCAGTACTTC.

The chain's CDR3 is CASSLAVNSNQPQHF. CDR3 in DNA: TGTGCCAGCAGCTTAGCCGTTAATAGCAATCAGCCCCAGCATTTT. V and J are TRBV7-8 and TRBJ1-5, with unresolved D. The V end lost 0 bases, the J end lost 0 bases, and 6 bases lay between the germline ends. Germline CDR1 and CDR2: SGHVS and FQNEAQ. This CDR3 is built from 15 residues.

This chain links TRBV19 with TRBJ2-2; D possibly corresponds to TRBD2 (5 bases). This CDR3 is built from 13 residues. V lost 6 bases and J 7 bases, leaving 12 bases between the germline ends. Germline V CDR1 and CDR2: LNHDA, SQIVND (reference sequence). The DNA of the CDR3 is TGTGCCAGTAGAATCCGGGGAGACGGGGAGCTGTTTTTT. Its translation: CASRIRGDGELFF.

The chain carries TRBV7-2 and TRBJ1-5; 10 bases align to TRBD1. The CDR3 runs 17 residues. Germline V gives CDR1 SGHTA, CDR2 FQGNSA. J lost 0 bases, V lost 3 bases, and 5 bases had no gene match. The CDR3 sequence is CASSLTGGQTSNQPQHF. The CDR3 DNA sequence: TGTGCCAGCAGCTTGACAGGGGGCCAAACTAGCAATCAGCCCCAGCATTTT.

The V gene is TRBV30, the J gene TRBJ2-4; weak D call: TRBD2 (7 bases). The CDR3 contains 14 residues. Germline CDR1 GTSNPN, CDR2 SVGIG (reference sequence). Trimming stripped 0 bases from V and 8 bases from J, with 14 bases between. CDR3 in amino acids: CAWSVGGGVDIQYF. CDR3 in DNA: TGTGCCTGGAGTGTAGGAGGGGGGGTGGACATTCAGTACTTC.

V and J are TRBV28 and TRBJ2-2; D is unresolved. V lost 7 bases and J lost 4, with 13 bases in between. The germline CDR1 and CDR2 sequences are MDHEN and SYDVKM. The CDR3 runs to 14 residues. The CDR3 sequence is CASTNPICTGELFF. The CDR3 DNA is TGTGCCAGCACCAACCCAATATGCACCGGGGAGCTGTTTTTT.

This clone was seen a handful of times. This chain links TRBV2 with TRBJ2-1, with unresolved D. Trimming took off 5 bases at V and 4 bases at J, with 15 bases between the two ends. The CDR3 totals 15 residues. Per the germline V gene, CDR1 is SNHLY and CDR2 is FYNNEI. CDR3 sequence: CASSPERAPYNEQFF. CDR3 sequence (DNA): TGTGCCAGCAGTCCTGAGAGAGCGCCATACAATGAGCAGTTCTTC.

The chain is built from TRBV27 and TRBJ2-7; weak D call: TRBD1 (6 bases). CDR1 is MNHEY and CDR2 is SMNVEV in the germline V gene (reference sequence). This CDR3 is built from 13 residues. V dropped 0 bases and J dropped 12 bases, with 15 bases sitting between them. The CDR3 spells CASSLSDSPILYF. The CDR3 nucleotides are TGTGCCAGCAGTTTATCGGACAGCCCTATTCTGTACTTC.

The chain couples TRBV19 to TRBJ2-3; TRBD1 might be the D (6 bases). This CDR3 contains 17 residues. Looked up from germline, CDR1 is LNHDA and CDR2 is SQIVND (reference sequence). The V and J ends lost 5 bases and 0 bases respectively, with 18 bases between them. DNA of the CDR3: TGTGCCAGTAGTTCACGGACAGAAACCGCTAGCACAGATACGCAGTATTTT. It specifies CASSSRTETASTDTQYF.

This CDR3 reads CASSLFLGSVQPQHF. CDR3 bases: TGTGCCAGCAGCTTATTTCTAGGATCGGTTCAGCCCCAGCATTTT. This rearrangement joins TRBV7-2 to TRBJ1-5; no clear D. The V end lost 2 bases, the J end lost 6 bases, and 14 bases lay between the germline ends. This CDR3 comprises 15 residues. Germline CDR1 is SGHTA and CDR2 is FQGNSA.

This chain joins TRBV9 and TRBJ2-2, with D possibly TRBD2 on 6 matching bases. The germline gives CDR1 SGDLS, CDR2 YYNGEE. The CDR3 length is 14 residues. The V gene lost 3 bases and the J gene lost 6 bases, with 12 bases spanning the gap. The DNA of the CDR3 is TGTGCCAGCAGCGCCAGACTAGAGTCCGGGGAGCTGTTTTTT. Residues: CASSARLESGELFF. The full variable domain, in which reference TRBV9 and TRBJ2-2 provide the parts outside the CDR3, is DSGVTQTPKHLITATGQRVTLRCSPRSGDLSVYWYQQSLDQGLQFLIQYYNGEERAKGNILERFSAQQFPDLHSELNLSSLELGDSALYFCASSARLESGELFFGEGSRLTVL.

The V and J genes are TRBV28 and TRBJ1-1; tentatively, D is TRBD1 (5 bases). CDR1 MDHEN and CDR2 SYDVKM come from the germline V gene. V was shortened by 6 bases and J by 7 bases, with 12 bases between the two germline ends. This CDR3 spans 12 amino acids. This chain's CDR3 is CASRGRWSEAFF. The CDR3 region has the DNA TGTGCCAGCAGGGGGCGGTGGAGTGAAGCTTTCTTT.

The chain couples TRBV7-3 to TRBJ2-1; 13 positions match TRBD2. After removal of 5 bases from V and 9 bases from J, the junction contained 7 bases not matched to a gene. The CDR3 spans 15 residues. Per germline, CDR1 SGHTA and CDR2 FQGTGA. Written as DNA, the CDR3 is TGTGCCAGCAGCACCGGGACTAGCGGGATGAGTGAGCAGTTCTTC. As protein: CASSTGTSGMSEQFF.

This chain connects TRBV30 to TRBJ1-2, with 10 bases lining up with TRBD1. The CDR3 extends over 16 amino acids. CDR1 is GTSNPN and CDR2 is SVGIG in the germline V gene (reference sequence). V shed 3 bases and J 4 bases; nucleotides not matched to a gene: 11. CDR3 in DNA: TGTGCCTGGAGGAAAGGACAGGGGGTTTCTTTCTATGGCTACACCTTC. This sequence encodes CAWRKGQGVSFYGYTF. Full variable domain (missing parts from reference TRBV30 and TRBJ1-2): SQTIHQWPATLVQPVGSPLSLECTVEGTSNPNLYWYRQAAGRGLQLLFYSVGIGQISSEVPQNLSASRPQDRQFILSSKKLLLSDSGFYLCAWRKGQGVSFYGYTFGSGTRLTVV.

The rearrangement joins TRBV11-2 to TRBJ2-7; the match to TRBD2 covers 13 bases. The CDR3 runs 15 residues. The germline V gene encodes CDR1 SGHAT and CDR2 FQNNGV. Germline trimming cut 3 bases from V and 3 bases from J; bases unmatched to any gene: 2. CDR3 region: CASSLRTSGSYEQYF. The CDR3 DNA reads TGTGCCAGCAGCTTGCGGACTAGCGGGAGCTACGAGCAGTACTTC.

This clone appeared a few times. CDR3 protein: CASGREATHEQYF. In nucleotides, the CDR3 is TGTGCCAGCGGGAGGGAGGCCACCCACGAGCAGTACTTC. The V and J genes are TRBV28 and TRBJ2-7, with 7 bases aligning to TRBD2. With 8 bases clipped from V and 5 bases from J, the junction kept 9 bases outside the gene matches. Germline lookup yields CDR1 MDHEN and CDR2 SYDVKM. The length of the CDR3 is 13 residues.

V and J are TRBV7-3 and TRBJ2-2; D gene uncertain. The CDR3 loop spans 14 amino acids. Trimming cost V 5 bases and J 0 bases, with 7 bases left between them. Germline assignment: CDR1 SGHTA and CDR2 FQGTGA. The CDR3 here is CASSADTNTGELFF. The CDR3 DNA is TGTGCCAGCAGCGCCGACACGAACACCGGGGAGCTGTTTTTT.

The chain is built from TRBV6-5 and TRBJ2-3; 8 positions match TRBD1. V was pared by 8 bases and J by 4 bases, with 8 bases of the junction left unmatched. Germline CDR1 is MNHEY and CDR2 is SVGAGI. This CDR3 has 14 residues. This CDR3 is CASRGQGTSDTQYF. The CDR3 region has the DNA TGTGCCAGCCGAGGACAGGGTACCTCAGATACGCAGTATTTT.

As for this clone: Other DNA sequences in this sample translate to the same CDR3. This chain links TRBV28 with TRBJ1-1; D remains ambiguous. Germline assignment: CDR1 MDHEN and CDR2 SYDVKM. V was pared by 3 bases and J by 4 bases, with 9 bases between. The CDR3 runs to 13 residues. As DNA, the CDR3 is TGTGCCAGCAGTTTTGGACGTATCACTGAAGCTTTCTTT. It is translated as CASSFGRITEAFF.